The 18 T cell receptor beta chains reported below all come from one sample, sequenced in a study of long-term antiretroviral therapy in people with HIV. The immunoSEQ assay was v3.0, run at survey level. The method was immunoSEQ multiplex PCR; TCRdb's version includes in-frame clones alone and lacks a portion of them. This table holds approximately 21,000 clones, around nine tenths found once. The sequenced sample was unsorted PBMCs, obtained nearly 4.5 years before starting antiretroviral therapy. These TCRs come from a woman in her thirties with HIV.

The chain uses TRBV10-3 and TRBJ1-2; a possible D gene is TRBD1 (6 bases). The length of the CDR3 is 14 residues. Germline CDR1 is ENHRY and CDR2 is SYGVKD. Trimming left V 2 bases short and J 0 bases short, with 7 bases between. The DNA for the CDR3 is TGTGCCATCAGTGAGAGACAGGCTAACTATGGCTACACCTTC. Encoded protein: CAISERQANYGYTF.

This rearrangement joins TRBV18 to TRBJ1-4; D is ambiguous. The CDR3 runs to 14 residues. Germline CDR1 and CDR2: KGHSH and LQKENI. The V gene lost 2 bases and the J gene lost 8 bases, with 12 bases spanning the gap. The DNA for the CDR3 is TGTGCCAGCTCACCAAGCACGCCTCTGGAAAAACTGTTTTTT. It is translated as CASSPSTPLEKLFF.

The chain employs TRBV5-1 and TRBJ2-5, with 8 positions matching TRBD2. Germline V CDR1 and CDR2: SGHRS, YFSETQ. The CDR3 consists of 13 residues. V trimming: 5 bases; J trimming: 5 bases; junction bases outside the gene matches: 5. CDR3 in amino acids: CASRSGGRETQYF. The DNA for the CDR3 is TGCGCCAGCAGAAGCGGGGGAAGGGAGACCCAGTACTTC.

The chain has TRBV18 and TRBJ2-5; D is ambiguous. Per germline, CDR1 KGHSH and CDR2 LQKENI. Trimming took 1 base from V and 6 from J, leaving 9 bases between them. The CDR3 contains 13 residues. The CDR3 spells CASSPQGEQTQYF. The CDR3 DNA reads TGTGCCAGCTCACCACAGGGCGAGCAGACCCAGTACTTC.

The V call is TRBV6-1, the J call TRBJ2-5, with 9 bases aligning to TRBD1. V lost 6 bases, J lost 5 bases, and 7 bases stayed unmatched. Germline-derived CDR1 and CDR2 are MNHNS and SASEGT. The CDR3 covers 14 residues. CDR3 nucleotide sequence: TGTGCCAGCAGAACAGGGGGCCCGGGGGAGACCCAGTACTTC. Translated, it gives CASRTGGPGETQYF.

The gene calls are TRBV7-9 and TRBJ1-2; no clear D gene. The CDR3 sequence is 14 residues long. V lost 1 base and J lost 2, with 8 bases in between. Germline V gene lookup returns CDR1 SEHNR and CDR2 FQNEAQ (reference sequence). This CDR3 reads CASSLGTENYGYTF. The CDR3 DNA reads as TGTGCCAGCAGCTTAGGGACCGAGAACTATGGCTACACCTTC.

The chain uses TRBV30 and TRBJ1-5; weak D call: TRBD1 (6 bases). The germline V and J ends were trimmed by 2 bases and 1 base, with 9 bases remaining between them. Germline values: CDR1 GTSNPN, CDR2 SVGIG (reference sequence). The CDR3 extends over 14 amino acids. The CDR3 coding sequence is TGTGCCTGGAGTCGGGGGCTGAGCAATCAGCCCCAGCATTTT. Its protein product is CAWSRGLSNQPQHF.

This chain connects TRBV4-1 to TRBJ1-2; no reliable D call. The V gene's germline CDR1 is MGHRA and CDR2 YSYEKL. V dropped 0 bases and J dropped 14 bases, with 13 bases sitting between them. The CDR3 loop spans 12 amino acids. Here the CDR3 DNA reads TGCGCCAGCAGCCAAGATGGGAGGTTGTCGACCTTC. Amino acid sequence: CASSQDGRLSTF.

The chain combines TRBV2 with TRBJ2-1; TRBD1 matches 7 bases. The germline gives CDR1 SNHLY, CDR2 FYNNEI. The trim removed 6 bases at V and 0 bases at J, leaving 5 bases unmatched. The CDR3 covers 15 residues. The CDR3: CASRYRDSSYNEQFF. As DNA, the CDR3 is TGTGCCAGCAGGTATAGGGACAGCTCCTACAATGAGCAGTTCTTC.

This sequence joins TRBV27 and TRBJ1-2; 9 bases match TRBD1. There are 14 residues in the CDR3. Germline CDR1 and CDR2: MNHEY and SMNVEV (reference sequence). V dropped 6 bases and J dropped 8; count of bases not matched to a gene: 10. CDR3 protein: CASRKTGGRGGYTF. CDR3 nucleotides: TGTGCCAGCAGGAAAACAGGGGGCAGGGGAGGCTACACCTTC.

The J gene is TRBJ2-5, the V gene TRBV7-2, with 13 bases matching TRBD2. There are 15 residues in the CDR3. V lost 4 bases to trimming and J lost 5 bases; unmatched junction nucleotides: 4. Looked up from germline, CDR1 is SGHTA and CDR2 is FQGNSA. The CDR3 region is CASSSMGLAGETQYF. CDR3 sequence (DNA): TGTGCCAGCAGCTCCATGGGACTAGCGGGGGAGACCCAGTACTTC.

CDR3 sequence reads: CASSPRGGGGIDTQYF. The CDR3 DNA is TGCGCCAGCAGCCCCCGAGGGGGGGGAGGTATAGATACGCAGTATTTT. This rearrangement joins TRBV5-1 to TRBJ2-3; D might be TRBD2 (7 bases). CDR1 and CDR2 from the germline V gene are SGHRS and YFSETQ. Trimming shortened V by 4 bases and J by 5 bases, and 20 bases separated the two germline ends. The CDR3 runs 16 residues.

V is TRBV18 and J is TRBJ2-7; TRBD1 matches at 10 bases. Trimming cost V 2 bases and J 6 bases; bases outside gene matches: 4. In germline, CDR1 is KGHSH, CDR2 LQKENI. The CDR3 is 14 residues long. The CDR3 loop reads CASSPGQGGSEQYF. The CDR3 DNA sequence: TGTGCCAGCTCACCAGGACAGGGGGGATCCGAGCAGTACTTC. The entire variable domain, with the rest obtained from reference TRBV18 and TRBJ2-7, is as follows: NAGVMQNPRHLVRRRGQEARLRCSPMKGHSHVYWYRQLPEEGLKFMVYLQKENIIDESGMPKERFSAEFPKEGPSILRIQQVVRGDSAAYFCASSPGQGGSEQYFGPGTRLTVT.

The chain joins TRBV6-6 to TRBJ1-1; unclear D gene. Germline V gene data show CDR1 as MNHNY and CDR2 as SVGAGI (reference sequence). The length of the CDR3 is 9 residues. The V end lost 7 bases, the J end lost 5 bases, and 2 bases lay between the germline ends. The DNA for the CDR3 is TGTGCCAGCAAGACTGAAGCTTTCTTT. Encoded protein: CASKTEAFF.

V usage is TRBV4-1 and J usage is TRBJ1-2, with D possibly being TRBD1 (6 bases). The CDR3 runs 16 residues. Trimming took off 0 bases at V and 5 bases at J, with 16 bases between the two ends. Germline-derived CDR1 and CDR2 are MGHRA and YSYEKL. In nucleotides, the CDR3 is TGCGCCAGCAGCCAAGATGTAGCGGGGGCGCGATATGGCTACACCTTC. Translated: CASSQDVAGARYGYTF.

The CDR3 nucleotides read TGCGCCAGCAGCCAAGTTTGGCGGACCTCAACTAATGAAAAACTGTTTTTT. Amino acids: CASSQVWRTSTNEKLFF. J is TRBJ1-4 and V is TRBV4-1; D unclear. Trimming stripped 1 base from V and 0 bases from J, with 12 bases between. Per germline, CDR1 MGHRA and CDR2 YSYEKL. The CDR3 runs 17 residues.

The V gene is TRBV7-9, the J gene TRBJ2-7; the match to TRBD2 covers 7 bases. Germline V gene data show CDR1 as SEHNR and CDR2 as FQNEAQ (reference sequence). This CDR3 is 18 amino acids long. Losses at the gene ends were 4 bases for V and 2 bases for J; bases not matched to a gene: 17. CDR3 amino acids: CASSSTSPRDYAPYEQYF. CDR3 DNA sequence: TGTGCCAGCAGCTCCACATCCCCCCGGGACTACGCCCCCTACGAGCAGTACTTC.

This CDR3 reads CASSVGATTGGAGNEQFF. The CDR3 DNA is TGTGCCAGCAGCGTAGGAGCGACGACAGGGGGCGCGGGGAATGAGCAGTTCTTC. V gene TRBV9 combines with J gene TRBJ2-1, with 10 bases fitting TRBD1. Trimming removed 0 bases from V and 7 bases from J; junction bases left unmatched: 13. The germline V gene encodes CDR1 SGDLS and CDR2 YYNGEE. The CDR3 loop spans 18 amino acids.